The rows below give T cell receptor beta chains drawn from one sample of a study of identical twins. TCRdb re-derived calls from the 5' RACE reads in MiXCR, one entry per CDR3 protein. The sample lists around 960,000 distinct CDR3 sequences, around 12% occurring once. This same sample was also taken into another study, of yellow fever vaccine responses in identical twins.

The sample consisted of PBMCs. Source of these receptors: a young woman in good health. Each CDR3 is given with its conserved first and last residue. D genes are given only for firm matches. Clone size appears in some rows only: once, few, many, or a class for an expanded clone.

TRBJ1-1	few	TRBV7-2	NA	TGTGCCAGCAGCCAAAGGGACTTTTACACTGAAGCTTTCTTT	CASSQRDFYTEAFF
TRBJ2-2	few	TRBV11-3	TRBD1	TGTGCCAGCAGATCAGGACAGGGCAGCACCGGGGAGCTGTTTTTT	CASRSGQGSTGELFF
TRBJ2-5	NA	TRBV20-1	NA	TGCAGTGCTATTTCTAGCGTCAAAGAGACCCAGTACTTC	CSAISSVKETQYF
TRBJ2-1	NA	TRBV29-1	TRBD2	TGCAGCGTTGAGCAAGCGGGAGGGTACAATGAGCAGTTCTTC	CSVEQAGGYNEQFF
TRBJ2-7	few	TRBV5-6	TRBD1	TGTGCCAGCAGCTCCCTATTCGGGACAGGGGGCTCGGGGGAGCAGTACTTC	CASSSLFGTGGSGEQYF
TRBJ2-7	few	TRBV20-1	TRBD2	TGCAGTGCTAGATCAGCGGGAGGCCTCTCCTACGAGCAGTACTTC	CSARSAGGLSYEQYF
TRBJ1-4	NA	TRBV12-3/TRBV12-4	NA	TGTGCCAGCAGTTTAGGCGATGGCAATGAAAAACTGTTTTTT	CASSLGDGNEKLFF
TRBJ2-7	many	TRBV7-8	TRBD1	TGTGCCAGCAGCAACCACCGGGACAGGGTCACTTCTCGCTACGAGCAGTACTTC	CASSNHRDRVTSRYEQYF
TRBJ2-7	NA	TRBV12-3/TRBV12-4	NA	TGTGCCAGCAGTTTTATCTACGAGCAGTACTTC	CASSFIYEQYF
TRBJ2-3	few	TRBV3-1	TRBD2	TGTGCCAGCAGCCAAGAGTCTAGCGGGGCAGATACGCAGTATTTT	CASSQESSGADTQYF
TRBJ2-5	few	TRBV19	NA	TGTGCCAGTACCGCCGGGAATGGGATCAGGGAGACCCAGTACTTC	CASTAGNGIRETQYF
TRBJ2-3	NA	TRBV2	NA	TGTGCCAGCAGTGAAGAGTTCGTAAGGATTTCGATTACGCAGTATTTT	CASSEEFVRISITQYF
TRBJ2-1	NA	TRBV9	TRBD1	TGTGCCAGCAGCGTAGGGGGACAGGGGGCCGGGGAGCAGTTCTTC	CASSVGGQGAGEQFF
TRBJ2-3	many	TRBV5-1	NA	TGCGCCAGCAGTCCGGGAACGGGGGCCACAGATACGCAGTATTTT	CASSPGTGATDTQYF
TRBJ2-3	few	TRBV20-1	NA	TGCAGTGCGAACCCTTGGACCAGCACAGATACGCAGTATTTT	CSANPWTSTDTQYF
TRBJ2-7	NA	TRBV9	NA	TGTGCCAGCAGCGTAGGGCCAGACTACGAGCAGTACTTC	CASSVGPDYEQYF